These 26 T cell receptor beta chains originate from one sample sequenced in a study of OX40 agonist ivuxolimab in advanced cancers. The data were produced by immunoSEQ multiplex PCR, yet TCRdb's version contains in-frame clones alone and is incomplete. The data contain 30,000 to 40,000 clones, 70% to 85% of them singletons. Specimen: CD4+ or CD8+ T cells sorted from blood, collected in a trial of the OX40 agonist ivuxolimab. Receptors originate from an adult with an advanced solid tumor such as melanoma, head and neck, liver or kidney cancer.

The chain has TRBV10-3 and TRBJ2-1; D may be TRBD1 (6 bases). Germline V gives CDR1 ENHRY, CDR2 SYGVKD. V lost 6 bases and J 0 bases, leaving 12 bases between the germline ends. The CDR3 covers 15 residues. The CDR3 loop is CAIRADSSSYNEQFF. The DNA for the CDR3 is TGTGCCATCAGGGCGGACAGTAGCTCCTACAATGAGCAGTTCTTC.

J is TRBJ1-5 and V is TRBV7-9, with D perhaps matching TRBD1 (6 bases). V shed 0 bases and J shed 7 bases, with 10 bases lying between them. The CDR3 is 14 residues long. Germline-derived CDR1 and CDR2 are SEHNR and FQNEAQ (reference sequence). DNA of the CDR3: TGTGCCAGCAGCTTAGCAGGGGGTGTCCAGCCCCAGCATTTT. Its translation is CASSLAGGVQPQHF.

This rearrangement joins TRBV27 to TRBJ1-1; D gene uncertain. Germline CDR1 is MNHEY and CDR2 is SMNVEV (reference sequence). V was shortened by 5 bases and J by 3 bases, with 10 bases between the two germline ends. The CDR3 covers 13 residues. The CDR3 DNA sequence: TGTGCCAGCAGTACGGATTCTGACACTGAAGCTTTCTTT. This gives the protein CASSTDSDTEAFF.

The rearrangement uses TRBV6-5 and TRBJ2-5; D gene ambiguous. The DNA end favors TRBJ2-7, so the J call may be wrong. Germline CDR1 and CDR2: MNHEY and SVGAGI. The CDR3 runs to 11 residues. The CDR3 sequence is CASTAAGEQYF. The CDR3 DNA reads as TGTGCCAGCACGGCGGCAGGCGAGCAGTACTTC.

The chain joins TRBV30 to TRBJ2-1, with 12 bases fitting TRBD2. V lost 1 base, J lost 4 bases, and 11 bases stayed unmatched. CDR1 is GTSNPN, CDR2 SVGIG, per germline (reference sequence). The CDR3 runs 18 residues. The CDR3: CAWSEGLAGDGAYNEQFF. In nucleotides, the CDR3 is TGTGCCTGGAGTGAGGGACTAGCGGGTGACGGGGCGTACAATGAGCAGTTCTTC.

This clone has only a few counts. J is TRBJ2-1 and V is TRBV5-6; maybe TRBD2 (5 bases). Germline loops: CDR1 SGHDT, CDR2 YYEEEE. The CDR3 totals 16 residues. V was trimmed by 3 bases and J by 3 bases, leaving 16 bases between them. CDR3 loop: CASSSVAPSHYNEQFF. The CDR3 DNA sequence: TGTGCCAGCAGCTCTGTAGCGCCGTCTCACTACAATGAGCAGTTCTTC.

The V call is TRBV6-5, the J call TRBJ2-2; D gene unclear. Trimming shortened V by 4 bases and J by 6 bases, and 6 bases separated the two germline ends. The germline V gene has CDR1 MNHEY and CDR2 SVGAGI. CDR3 length: 12 residues. The CDR3 DNA reads as TGTGCCAGCAGTTTTTCAGCCGGGGAGCTGTTTTTT. Encoded protein: CASSFSAGELFF.

The V and J genes are TRBV5-5 and TRBJ2-7; D not certain. There are 14 residues in the CDR3. Trimming removed 0 bases from V and 0 bases from J, with 7 bases in between. Per the germline V gene, CDR1 is SGHKS and CDR2 is YYEKEE (reference sequence). The CDR3, as DNA: TGTGCCAGCAGCTTGGAGGGAACCTCCTACGAGCAGTACTTC. Protein product: CASSLEGTSYEQYF.

The chain carries TRBV30 and TRBJ1-1; 7 bases match TRBD1. CDR1 is GTSNPN, CDR2 SVGIG, per germline (reference sequence). J was trimmed by 6 bases and V by 0 bases; bases with no gene match: 1. The CDR3 contains 12 residues. CDR3 in DNA: TGTGCCTGGAGTGTACAGGGGCCTGAAGCTTTCTTT. It encodes CAWSVQGPEAFF.

This chain connects TRBV6-5 to TRBJ2-5; weak D call: TRBD1 (6 bases). Deletions cut 2 bases from V and 0 bases from J, with 7 bases between. CDR3 length: 14 residues. Germline V gives CDR1 MNHEY, CDR2 SVGAGI. The CDR3 reads CASSYDRNQETQYF. The CDR3 region has the DNA TGTGCCAGCAGTTACGACAGGAACCAAGAGACCCAGTACTTC.

This chain links TRBV10-1 with TRBJ2-3; 8 bases match TRBD1. The CDR3 has 12 residues. Germline CDR1 and CDR2: WNHNN and SYGVQD (reference sequence). V shed 5 bases and J 9 bases; nucleotides not matched to a gene: 4. Here the CDR3 reads CASSRDRRTQYF. CDR3 coding DNA: TGCGCCAGCAGTCGGGACAGGAGGACGCAGTATTTT.

This chain uses TRBV27 with TRBJ2-3, with 9 bases lining up with TRBD2. Germline V CDR1 and CDR2: MNHEY, SMNVEV (reference sequence). CDR3 length: 16 amino acids. V was clipped by 2 bases and J by 4 bases; unmatched bases: 7. The CDR3 nucleotides read TGTGCCAGCAGTTTAATGGCGGGAGGGCCGCCAGATACGCAGTATTTT. Amino acid sequence: CASSLMAGGPPDTQYF.

In this sample, this clone turned up once. The genes are TRBV29-1 and TRBJ2-5; D is unclear. Germline loops: CDR1 SQVTM, CDR2 ANQGSEA. The CDR3 sequence is 13 residues long. V was pared by 0 bases and J by 7 bases, with 12 bases between. The CDR3 DNA is TGCAGCGTTGAAGAGCAGCCCTGGGGGACCCAGTACTTC. Its protein is CSVEEQPWGTQYF.

The rearrangement uses TRBV7-9 and TRBJ1-1; unclear D gene. V was shortened by 5 bases and J by 0 bases, with 10 bases between the two germline ends. This CDR3 has 14 amino acids. The V gene's germline CDR1 is SEHNR and CDR2 FQNEAQ (reference sequence). The CDR3 region has the DNA TGTGCCAGCAGCCCCGGGTCTCTGAACACTGAAGCTTTCTTT. Encoded protein: CASSPGSLNTEAFF.

The chain's CDR3 is CASSVTFGDPFYNEQFF. The CDR3 DNA follows: TGTGCCAGTAGTGTGACCTTCGGGGACCCTTTTTACAATGAGCAGTTCTTC. V gene TRBV19 combines with J gene TRBJ2-1; D might be TRBD1 or TRBD2, each matching 5 bases. The CDR3 is 17 residues long. Germline CDR1 LNHDA, CDR2 SQIVND (reference sequence). The germline V and J ends were trimmed by 5 bases and 4 bases, with 21 bases remaining between them.

The chain recombines TRBV7-3 with TRBJ1-1; D not certain. Germline CDR1 and CDR2: SGHTA and FQGTGA. Trimming took off 2 bases at V and 1 base at J, with 5 bases between the two ends. CDR3 length: 13 amino acids. CDR3 sequence (DNA): TGTGCCAGCAGCTTAGAGAAGAACACTGAAGCTTTCTTT. Its translation is CASSLEKNTEAFF. Using reference TRBV7-3 and TRBJ1-1 for the parts outside the CDR3, the full variable domain is GAGVSQTPSNKVTEKGKYVELRCDPISGHTALYWYRQSLGQGPEFLIYFQGTGAADDSGLPNDRFFAVRPEGSVSTLKIQRTERGDSAVYLCASSLEKNTEAFFGQGTRLTVV.

This chain joins TRBV28 and TRBJ1-1, with D possibly TRBD1 on 5 matching bases. V lost 4 bases, J lost 0 bases, and 24 bases lay in between. This CDR3 spans 19 amino acids. The germline V gene encodes CDR1 MDHEN and CDR2 SYDVKM. The CDR3 DNA is TGTGCCAGCAGTTCGTACTACCGGGACGAAGGAGACCTGAACACTGAAGCTTTCTTT. Translation: CASSSYYRDEGDLNTEAFF.

Judged by abundance, this clone is medium-sized. The chain combines TRBV7-9 with TRBJ1-4, with 7 bases lining up with TRBD1. V gave up 4 bases and J gave up 6 bases; unmatched junction bases: 8. The germline V gene has CDR1 SEHNR and CDR2 FQNEAQ (reference sequence). This CDR3 spans 15 amino acids. In nucleotides, the CDR3 is TGTGCCAGCAGCTCCCAAGACAGGGCCCATGAAAAACTGTTTTTT. It specifies CASSSQDRAHEKLFF.

This clone counts as medium-sized. The V and J genes are TRBV29-1 and TRBJ2-1; TRBD2 aligns across 9 bases. This CDR3 region has 13 residues. Germline CDR1 and CDR2: SQVTM and ANQGSEA. The V and J ends lost 8 bases and 9 bases, in that order; junction bases with no gene match: 11. The CDR3: CSSDGTSLSEQFF. Written as DNA, the CDR3 is TGCAGCTCGGATGGGACTAGCCTCAGTGAGCAGTTCTTC.

The rearrangement joins TRBV11-2 to TRBJ2-5; no reliable D call. The germline CDR1 and CDR2 sequences are SGHAT and FQNNGV. The CDR3 runs 14 residues. Trimming took off 1 base at V and 1 base at J, with 7 bases between the two ends. CDR3 nucleotide sequence: TGTGCCAGCAGCTTAGGAGAGACCCAAGAGACCCAGTACTTC. It is translated as CASSLGETQETQYF. The full variable domain, rest sourced from reference TRBV11-2 and TRBJ2-5, is EAGVAQSPRYKIIEKRQSVAFWCNPISGHATLYWYQQILGQGPKLLIQFQNNGVVDDSQLPKDRFSAERLKGVDSTLKIQPAKLEDSAVYLCASSLGETQETQYFGPGTRLLVL.

This clone was recorded once. The chain is built from TRBV7-9 and TRBJ2-5; maybe TRBD2 (6 bases). Germline V gives CDR1 SEHNR, CDR2 FQNEAQ (reference sequence). The CDR3 sequence is 14 residues long. V lost 6 bases to trimming and J lost 1 base, with 12 bases between them. The CDR3, as DNA: TGTGCCAGCAGGGGGGGAGTGGGCCAAGAGACCCAGTACTTC. It specifies CASRGGVGQETQYF.

This sequence joins TRBV7-9 and TRBJ2-2, with D perhaps TRBD2 (6 bases). V was trimmed by 5 bases and J by 2 bases, leaving 12 bases between them. Germline V gene sequence: CDR1 SEHNR, CDR2 FQNEAQ (reference sequence). The length of the CDR3 is 15 residues. In nucleotides, the CDR3 is TGTGCCAGCAGCACTTCCGGGGGTAACACCGGGGAGCTGTTTTTT. Residues: CASSTSGGNTGELFF.

The genes are TRBV19 and TRBJ1-1; D call uncertain. This CDR3 is built from 15 residues. CDR1 is LNHDA and CDR2 is SQIVND in the germline V gene (reference sequence). Trimming removed 1 base at V and 0 bases at J, with 9 bases between. The DNA of the CDR3 is TGTGCCAGTAGTATAGGCGAAGCCCTGAACACTGAAGCTTTCTTT. As protein: CASSIGEALNTEAFF.

The chain recombines TRBV4-3 with TRBJ1-2, with no clear D. Germline CDR1 reads LGHNA; CDR2 reads YSLEER. This CDR3 spans 15 amino acids. V lost 0 bases and J 4 bases, leaving 12 bases between the germline ends. This CDR3 reads CASSQDLSPTYGYTF. CDR3 in DNA: TGCGCCAGCAGCCAAGATCTATCCCCAACCTATGGCTACACCTTC.

The J gene is TRBJ1-5, the V gene TRBV27; D is possibly TRBD1 (6 bases). The CDR3 consists of 15 residues. The germline V gene has CDR1 MNHEY and CDR2 SMNVEV (reference sequence). V dropped 6 bases and J dropped 4 bases, with 16 bases sitting between them. For the CDR3, the DNA is TGTGCCAGCAGAATCTTGGGGGGCTCAAATCAGCCCCAGCATTTT. Its protein is CASRILGGSNQPQHF.

The chain joins TRBV6-5 to TRBJ2-3, with D uncertain. The CDR3 covers 11 residues. V was clipped by 3 bases and J by 7 bases, with 5 bases between them. CDR1 MNHEY and CDR2 SVGAGI come from the germline V gene. The DNA for the CDR3 is TGTGCCAGCAGTTATAAGAATACGCAGTATTTT. As protein: CASSYKNTQYF.